This T cell receptor beta chain derives from a study of CXCR3-negative and CXCR3-positive naive CD8 T cells. General observations from the study: When CXCR3-positive naive cells were set against CXCR3-negative naive cells, the former had more hydrophobic TRB CDR3s.

As to this clonotype: Its antigen is currently unknown.

The CDR3 has 13 residues. Preparation of TRB cDNA libraries relied on 5' RACE carrying UMI labels. TCRdb re-called the 5' RACE reads; one entry per CDR3 protein, DNA not given. The sample includes about 98,000 distinct CDR3 sequences. This chain uses TRBV12-3 or TRBV12-4 with TRBJ2-5. The clonotype comes from a human donor in good health. Some clones in this sample may be carry-over from other donors' samples. Sequencing was carried out using naive CXCR3+ CD8+ T cells from blood. Subset in this sample: CD45RO-CCR7+CD27+CD95- naive CD8+ T cells expressing CXCR3 (TNR3+). The CDR3 protein is CASSLRAKETQYF.